These T cell receptor beta chains were read from a single sample in a study of cytomegalovirus exposure and HLA in healthy donors. Assay: immunoSEQ multiplex PCR; the TCRdb copy retains only in-frame clones and omits some. Among 120,000 or so clones, 74% were seen once, and the ten largest hold approximately 10%. The sequencing input was PBMCs. The source is a woman aged 50 to 60 in good health and CMV-seropositive. CDR3s include the opening cysteine and the closing phenylalanine or tryptophan. The D gene is left open where the match is weak. Clone sizes are given selectively: once, few, many, or a class where the clone is expanded.

CDR3aa	CDR3nt	abundance	v_gene	j_gene	d_gene
CASSGVSPGGYNEQFF	TGTGCCAGCAGCGGGGTTTCACCGGGGGGTTACAATGAGCAGTTCTTC	NA	TRBV7-2	TRBJ2-1	TRBD2
CASSYSHSGANVLTF	TGTGCCAGCAGTTACTCACACTCTGGGGCCAACGTCCTGACTTTC	few	TRBV6-5	TRBJ2-6	NA
CASTERGHPPSYNEQFF	TGTGCCAGCACCGAAAGGGGGCACCCACCCTCCTACAATGAGCAGTTCTTC	few	TRBV28	TRBJ2-1	TRBD1
CSVEESNLVAGGREQYF	TGCAGCGTTGAAGAAAGCAACTTGGTGGCAGGGGGCCGCGAGCAGTACTTC	NA	TRBV29-1	TRBJ2-7	TRBD1
CASSFPSLNYGYTF	TGTGCCAGCAGCTTTCCCAGTCTGAACTATGGCTACACCTTC	NA	TRBV11-2	TRBJ1-2	NA
CASSLLGGGSRETQYF	TGCGCCAGCAGCTTGTTAGGGGGCGGGTCGAGAGAGACCCAGTACTTC	NA	TRBV5-1	TRBJ2-5	TRBD1
CSVPPDRGVMNTEAFF	TGCAGCGTACCGCCCGACAGGGGTGTTATGAACACTGAAGCTTTCTTT	NA	TRBV29-1	TRBJ1-1	TRBD1
CASRGGTTYEQYF	TGTGCCAGCCGTGGTGGGACTACCTACGAGCAGTACTTC	NA	TRBV9	TRBJ2-7	TRBD2
CASSPGDLRGFGETQYF	TGTGCCAGCAGCCCCGGGGACTTACGCGGCTTCGGGGAGACCCAGTACTTC	NA	TRBV7-2	TRBJ2-5	NA
CASSLAVGGAYEQYF	TGTGCCAGCAGCCTGGCGGTCGGGGGGGCCTACGAGCAGTACTTC	NA	TRBV5-5	TRBJ2-7	TRBD2
CASGSPSSYEQYF	TGTGCCAGCGGTTCCCCGAGCTCCTACGAGCAGTACTTC	NA	TRBV7-9	TRBJ2-7	NA
CASLPGQGLYGYTF	TGTGCCAGCCTGCCGGGACAGGGCCTATATGGCTACACCTTC	NA	TRBV7-9	TRBJ1-2	TRBD1
CASSQDPRTGRVNTEAFF	TGTGCCAGCAGCCAAGATCCTAGGACAGGGAGGGTGAACACTGAAGCTTTCTTT	NA	TRBV14	TRBJ1-1	TRBD1
CASSLTGGANYGYTF	TGTGCCAGCAGTTTAACGGGGGGGGCTAACTATGGCTACACCTTC	NA	TRBV27	TRBJ1-2	NA
CASSTGTPENEKLFF	TGCGCCAGCAGCACCGGGACTCCAGAAAATGAAAAACTGTTTTTT	few	TRBV5-1	TRBJ1-4	NA
CASSLTAGVGEQYF	TGTGCCAGCAGCTTAACAGCGGGGGTCGGCGAGCAGTACTTC	NA	TRBV7-3	TRBJ2-7	TRBD2
CAIRESAGTDTQYF	TGTGCCATCAGAGAATCAGCGGGGACAGATACGCAGTATTTT	NA	TRBV10-3	TRBJ2-3	TRBD2
CASSLGQINYGYTF	TGCGCCAGCAGCTTGGGTCAGATTAACTATGGCTACACCTTC	NA	TRBV5-1	TRBJ1-2	NA
CASSLGAGSGSGNTIYF	TGTGCCAGCAGCTTGGGTGCAGGGTCAGGTTCTGGAAACACCATATATTTT	NA	TRBV5-4	TRBJ1-3	NA
CASSLDSNYGYTF	TGTGCCAGCAGCTTAGACTCTAACTATGGCTACACCTTC	NA	TRBV7-9	TRBJ1-2	NA
CASSYLAGSSGYTF	TGTGCCAGCAGTTACCTGGCAGGGTCAAGTGGCTACACCTTC	NA	TRBV6-5	TRBJ1-2	NA
CASTQRTGRGRIYGYTF	TGTGCCAGTACCCAACGAACCGGACGGGGAAGGATCTATGGCTACACCTTC	NA	TRBV19	TRBJ1-2	NA
CASSFGGSAATNEKLFF	TGCGCCAGCAGCTTCGGGGGATCCGCGGCAACTAATGAAAAACTGTTTTTT	NA	TRBV5-1	TRBJ1-4	NA
CASRGQGNLQPQHF	TGTGCCAGTAGAGGGCAGGGGAATCTCCAGCCCCAGCATTTT	NA	TRBV19	TRBJ1-5	NA
CASRLTSGTPHSYEQYF	TGTGCCAGCAGATTGACTAGCGGGACTCCACACTCCTACGAGCAGTACTTC	few	TRBV6-7	TRBJ2-7	TRBD2
CASRHRATEAFF	TGTGCCAGCCGTCACAGGGCCACTGAAGCTTTCTTT	NA	TRBV27	TRBJ1-1	NA
CSAFQGEKLFF	TGCAGTGCTTTCCAGGGGGAAAAACTGTTTTTT	NA	TRBV20-1	TRBJ1-4	NA
CASSPQGAGTMGEQFF	TGTGCCAGCTCACCGCAGGGGGCTGGAACAATGGGTGAGCAGTTCTTC	NA	TRBV18	TRBJ2-1	TRBD1
CASSSPLRDRATTNEKLFF	TGTGCCAGCAGCTCCCCGCTTCGGGACAGGGCAACAACTAATGAAAAACTGTTTTTT	once	TRBV5-5	TRBJ1-4	TRBD1
CASSFSPGDNEQFF	TGTGCCAGCAGCTTTAGTCCGGGGGACAATGAGCAGTTCTTC	NA	TRBV7-7	TRBJ2-1	NA
CASSSVQGAKQYF	TGTGCCAGCAGTTCAGTACAGGGGGCGAAGCAGTACTTC	NA	TRBV6-5	TRBJ2-7	TRBD1
CASSLDRANSPLHF	TGTGCCAGCAGCTTGGACAGGGCAAATTCACCCCTCCACTTT	once	TRBV11-2	TRBJ1-6	TRBD1
CASSLIAGETQYF	TGTGCCAGCAGCTTAATCGCCGGGGAGACCCAGTACTTC	NA	TRBV7-9	TRBJ2-5	NA
CASRVQGAENYGYTF	TGTGCCAGCAGAGTACAGGGGGCCGAAAACTATGGCTACACCTTC	NA	TRBV6-6	TRBJ1-2	TRBD1
CASSLVGEGPSYTF	TGTGCCAGCAGCTTAGTAGGTGAGGGTCCGAGTTACACCTTC	NA	TRBV7-9	TRBJ1-2	NA
CASSQDSRVDYGYTF	TGCGCCAGCAGCCAAGATTCTCGGGTCGACTATGGCTACACCTTC	NA	TRBV4-1	TRBJ1-2	NA
CASSLAVTGSGGYTF	TGTGCCAGCAGCTTAGCGGTGACAGGGTCGGGCGGCTACACCTTC	few	TRBV7-2	TRBJ1-2	TRBD1
CASSSGQSTDTQYF	TGTGCCAGCAGCTCGGGTCAAAGCACAGATACGCAGTATTTT	NA	TRBV7-2	TRBJ2-3	NA
CAWSAGQETQYF	TGTGCCTGGAGTGCCGGCCAAGAGACCCAGTACTTC	NA	TRBV30	TRBJ2-5	NA
CASSPTGLAGAYEQYF	TGTGCCAGCAGTCCCACCGGACTAGCGGGAGCCTACGAGCAGTACTTC	NA	TRBV28	TRBJ2-7	TRBD2
CASRDTLKETQYF	TGCGCCAGCAGGGACACCCTTAAAGAGACCCAGTACTTC	few	TRBV5-1	TRBJ2-5	NA
CASSVSVNTEAFF	TGTGCCAGCAGTGTTTCTGTTAACACTGAAGCTTTCTTT	NA	TRBV6-4	TRBJ1-1	NA
CASSSLISYQPQHF	TGTGCCAGCAGCTCCCTGATTAGTTATCAGCCCCAGCATTTT	NA	TRBV5-5	TRBJ1-5	NA
CASSLEGRETQYF	TGTGCCAGCAGCCTAGAGGGGCGAGAGACCCAGTACTTC	NA	TRBV14	TRBJ2-5	NA
CSVLTGTYQPQHF	TGCAGCGTTCTGACAGGGACCTATCAGCCCCAGCATTTT	NA	TRBV29-1	TRBJ1-5	TRBD1
CASSLAGPNEKLFF	TGTGCCAGCAGCTTAGCAGGTCCGAATGAAAAACTGTTTTTT	few	TRBV13	TRBJ1-4	NA
CASSWDRGTSSYNSPLHF	TGTGCCAGCAGCTGGGACAGGGGAACCAGCTCCTATAATTCACCCCTCCACTTT	NA	TRBV5-6	TRBJ1-6	TRBD1
CASSHPIWSNYGYTF	TGCGCCAGCAGTCACCCTATCTGGAGTAACTATGGCTACACCTTC	NA	TRBV23-1	TRBJ1-2	NA
CATGQGLNQPQHF	TGTGCCACCGGACAGGGGTTAAATCAGCCCCAGCATTTT	once	TRBV4-2	TRBJ1-5	TRBD1
CAISDRTGPLNTEAFF	TGTGCCATCAGTGATCGGACAGGCCCTTTGAACACTGAAGCTTTCTTT	NA	TRBV10-3	TRBJ1-1	TRBD1
CASSLDRGQADTQYF	TGTGCCAGCAGCTTGGACAGGGGGCAGGCAGATACGCAGTATTTT	NA	TRBV5-6	TRBJ2-3	TRBD1
CASSFYGTYNEQFF	TGTGCCAGCAGCTTTTACGGGACCTACAATGAGCAGTTCTTC	NA	TRBV5-8	TRBJ2-1	NA
CASSVDVGHQETQYF	TGTGCCAGCAGCGTAGACGTTGGGCACCAAGAGACCCAGTACTTC	NA	TRBV9	TRBJ2-5	NA